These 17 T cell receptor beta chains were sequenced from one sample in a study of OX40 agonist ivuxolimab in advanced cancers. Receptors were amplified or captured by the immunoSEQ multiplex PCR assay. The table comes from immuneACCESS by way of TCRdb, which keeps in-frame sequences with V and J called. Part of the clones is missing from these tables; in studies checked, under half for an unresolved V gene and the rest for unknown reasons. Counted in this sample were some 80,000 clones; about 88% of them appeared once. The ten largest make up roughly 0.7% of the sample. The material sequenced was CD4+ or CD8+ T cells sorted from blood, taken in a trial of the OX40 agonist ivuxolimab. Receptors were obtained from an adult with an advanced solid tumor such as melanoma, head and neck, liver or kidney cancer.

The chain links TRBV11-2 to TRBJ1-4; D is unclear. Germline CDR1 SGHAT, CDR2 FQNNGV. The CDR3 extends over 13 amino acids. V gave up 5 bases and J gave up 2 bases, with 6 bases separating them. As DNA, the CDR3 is TGTGCCAGCAGCCCGGGGACTAATGAAAAACTGTTTTTT. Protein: CASSPGTNEKLFF.

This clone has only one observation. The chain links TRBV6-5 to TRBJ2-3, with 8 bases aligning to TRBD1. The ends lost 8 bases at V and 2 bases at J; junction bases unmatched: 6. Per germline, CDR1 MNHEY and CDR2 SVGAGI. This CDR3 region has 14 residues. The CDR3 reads CASRKDRVTDTQYF. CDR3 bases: TGTGCCAGCCGGAAGGACAGGGTCACAGATACGCAGTATTTT.

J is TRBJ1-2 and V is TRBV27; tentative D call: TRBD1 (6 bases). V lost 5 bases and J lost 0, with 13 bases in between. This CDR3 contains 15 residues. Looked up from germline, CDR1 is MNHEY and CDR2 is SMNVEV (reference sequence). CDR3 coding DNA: TGTGCCAGCAGTCACACCGGGACAACTAACTATGGCTACACCTTC. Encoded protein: CASSHTGTTNYGYTF.

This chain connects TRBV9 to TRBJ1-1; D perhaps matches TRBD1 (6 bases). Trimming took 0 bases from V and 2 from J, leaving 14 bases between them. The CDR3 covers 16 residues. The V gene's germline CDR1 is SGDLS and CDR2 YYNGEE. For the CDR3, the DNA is TGTGCCAGCAGCGTAGGGACTCAGACAGGTAACACTGAAGCTTTCTTT. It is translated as CASSVGTQTGNTEAFF. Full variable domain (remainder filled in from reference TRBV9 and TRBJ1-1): DSGVTQTPKHLITATGQRVTLRCSPRSGDLSVYWYQQSLDQGLQFLIQYYNGEERAKGNILERFSAQQFPDLHSELNLSSLELGDSALYFCASSVGTQTGNTEAFFGQGTRLTVV.

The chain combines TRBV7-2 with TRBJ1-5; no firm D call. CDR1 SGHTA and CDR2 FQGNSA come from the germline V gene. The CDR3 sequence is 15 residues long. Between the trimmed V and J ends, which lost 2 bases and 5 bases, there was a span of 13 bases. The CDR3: CASSLFISKDQPQHF. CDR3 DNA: TGTGCCAGCAGCTTATTCATTTCGAAAGATCAGCCCCAGCATTTT.

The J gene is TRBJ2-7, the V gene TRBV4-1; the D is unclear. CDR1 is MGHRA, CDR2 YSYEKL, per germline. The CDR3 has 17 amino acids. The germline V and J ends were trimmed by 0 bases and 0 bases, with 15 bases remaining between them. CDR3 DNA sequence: TGCGCCAGCAGCCAAGATAGGGTGGGGTTCAGCTCCTACGAGCAGTACTTC. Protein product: CASSQDRVGFSSYEQYF.

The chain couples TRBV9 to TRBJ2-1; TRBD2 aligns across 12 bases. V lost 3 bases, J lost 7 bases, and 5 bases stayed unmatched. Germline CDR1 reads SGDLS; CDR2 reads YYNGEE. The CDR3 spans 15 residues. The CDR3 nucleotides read TGTGCCAGCAGCGCTAGCGGGAGGGCTTCGAATGAGCAGTTCTTC. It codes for CASSASGRASNEQFF. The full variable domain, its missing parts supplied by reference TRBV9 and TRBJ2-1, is DSGVTQTPKHLITATGQRVTLRCSPRSGDLSVYWYQQSLDQGLQFLIQYYNGEERAKGNILERFSAQQFPDLHSELNLSSLELGDSALYFCASSASGRASNEQFFGPGTRLTVL.

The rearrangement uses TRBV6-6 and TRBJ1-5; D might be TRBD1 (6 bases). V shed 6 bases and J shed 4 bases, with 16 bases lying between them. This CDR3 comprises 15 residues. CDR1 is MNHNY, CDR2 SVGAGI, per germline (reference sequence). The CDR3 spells CASSYREASNQPQHF. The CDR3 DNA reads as TGTGCCAGCAGCTACAGGGAGGCCTCTAATCAGCCCCAGCATTTT.

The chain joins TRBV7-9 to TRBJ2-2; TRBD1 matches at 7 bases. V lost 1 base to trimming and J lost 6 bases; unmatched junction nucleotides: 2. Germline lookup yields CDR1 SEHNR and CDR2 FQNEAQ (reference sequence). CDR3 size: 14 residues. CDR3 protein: CASSLDRGAGELFF. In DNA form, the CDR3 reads TGTGCCAGCAGCTTAGACAGGGGTGCCGGGGAGCTGTTTTTT.

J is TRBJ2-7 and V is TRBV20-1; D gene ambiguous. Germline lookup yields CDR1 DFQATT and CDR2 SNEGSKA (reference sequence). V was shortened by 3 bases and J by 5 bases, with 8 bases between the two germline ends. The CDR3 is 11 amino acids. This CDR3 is CSARGRNEQYF. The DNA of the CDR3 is TGCAGTGCTAGGGGCAGGAACGAGCAGTACTTC.

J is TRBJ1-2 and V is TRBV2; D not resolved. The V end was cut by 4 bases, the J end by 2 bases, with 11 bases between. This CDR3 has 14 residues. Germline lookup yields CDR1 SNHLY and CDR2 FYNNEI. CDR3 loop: CASSGVVGNYGYTF. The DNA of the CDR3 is TGTGCCAGCAGTGGGGTAGTAGGGAACTATGGCTACACCTTC.

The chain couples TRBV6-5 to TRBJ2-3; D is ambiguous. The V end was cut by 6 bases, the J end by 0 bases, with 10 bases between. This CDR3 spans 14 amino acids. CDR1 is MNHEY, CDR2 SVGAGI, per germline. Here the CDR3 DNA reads TGTGCCAGCAGCCAAGACTTTAGCACAGATACGCAGTATTTT. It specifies CASSQDFSTDTQYF.

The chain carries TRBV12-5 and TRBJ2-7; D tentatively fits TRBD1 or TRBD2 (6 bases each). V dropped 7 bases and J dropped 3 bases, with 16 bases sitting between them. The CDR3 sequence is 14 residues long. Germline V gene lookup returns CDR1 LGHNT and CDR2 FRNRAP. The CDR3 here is CASARGGSFYEQYF. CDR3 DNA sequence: TGTGCTAGTGCCAGAGGGGGGTCGTTCTACGAGCAGTACTTC.

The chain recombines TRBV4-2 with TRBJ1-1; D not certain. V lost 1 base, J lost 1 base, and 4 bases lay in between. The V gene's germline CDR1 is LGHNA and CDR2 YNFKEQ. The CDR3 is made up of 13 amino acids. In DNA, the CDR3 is TGTGCCAGCAGCCAAGGTCGGAACACTGAAGCTTTCTTT. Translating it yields CASSQGRNTEAFF.

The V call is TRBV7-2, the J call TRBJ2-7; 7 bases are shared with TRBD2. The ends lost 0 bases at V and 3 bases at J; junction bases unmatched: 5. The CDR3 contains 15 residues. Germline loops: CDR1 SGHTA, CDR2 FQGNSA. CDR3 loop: CASSLAASGYYEQYF. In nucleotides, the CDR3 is TGTGCCAGCAGCTTAGCGGCTAGCGGCTACTACGAGCAGTACTTC.

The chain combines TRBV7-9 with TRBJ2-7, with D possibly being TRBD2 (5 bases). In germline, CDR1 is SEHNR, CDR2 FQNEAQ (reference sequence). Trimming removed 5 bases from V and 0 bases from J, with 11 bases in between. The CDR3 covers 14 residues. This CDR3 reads CASSRGSNSYEQYF. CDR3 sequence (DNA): TGTGCCAGCAGCCGGGGATCCAACTCCTACGAGCAGTACTTC.

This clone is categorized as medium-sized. CDR3 region: CASSLDRGSNSPLHF. The CDR3 DNA reads TGTGCCAGCAGCTTAGACAGGGGTTCGAATTCACCCCTCCACTTT. This chain joins TRBV5-4 and TRBJ1-6, with 8 bases lining up with TRBD1. CDR3 size: 15 residues. Germline assignment: CDR1 SGHNT and CDR2 YYREEE (reference sequence). V lost 2 bases and J lost 7; bases outside the gene matches: 5.